These 22 T cell receptor beta chains share one sample of origin, sequenced in a study of blood T cell repertoires in COVID-19. Assay: immunoSEQ multiplex PCR; the TCRdb copy retains only in-frame clones and omits some. Seen here are 270,000 or so clones, about 85% observed once, and the top ten hold 13%. Sequenced: peripheral blood. The receptors originated from a human donor in a cohort sampled during active COVID-19.

The gene calls are TRBV5-4 and TRBJ1-2; TRBD1 matches at 7 bases. This CDR3 region has 14 residues. Germline lookup yields CDR1 SGHNT and CDR2 YYREEE (reference sequence). V was pared by 2 bases and J by 3 bases, with 4 bases of the junction left unmatched. The chain's CDR3 is CASSLGGEDYGYTF. The CDR3 coding sequence is TGTGCCAGCAGCTTAGGGGGCGAGGACTATGGCTACACCTTC.

J is TRBJ2-1 and V is TRBV5-1, with 7 bases identical to TRBD2. Trimming took 1 base from V and 15 from J; bases not matched to a gene: 10. The CDR3 length is 13 residues. Germline lookup yields CDR1 SGHRS and CDR2 YFSETQ. The CDR3 loop reads CASSLSGNNGGFF. The CDR3 coding sequence is TGCGCCAGCAGCTTGAGCGGGAATAATGGGGGGTTCTTC.

The chain has TRBV14 and TRBJ2-3; D perhaps matches TRBD1 (6 bases). CDR1 is SGHDN, CDR2 FVKESK, per germline. V lost 0 bases, J lost 2 bases, and 21 bases lay in between. The CDR3 loop spans 19 amino acids. The CDR3: CASSQESLGHPLLTDTQYF. The CDR3 nucleotides read TGTGCCAGCAGCCAAGAGTCTTTGGGACACCCGTTGCTCACAGATACGCAGTATTTT.

The rearrangement joins TRBV5-8 to TRBJ2-2, with a tentative D call TRBD1 (6 bases). The germline V gene encodes CDR1 SGHTS and CDR2 YDEGEE. CDR3 length: 15 residues. V was trimmed by 6 bases and J by 0 bases, leaving 12 bases between them. The CDR3 DNA reads as TGTGCCAGCACCCGGGGACATTCGAACACCGGGGAGCTGTTTTTT. This gives the protein CASTRGHSNTGELFF. Full variable domain (outside the CDR3, taken from reference TRBV5-8 and TRBJ2-2): EAGVTQSPTHLIKTRGQQATLRCSPISGHTSVYWYQQALGLGLQFLLWYDEGEERNRGNFPPRFSGRQFPNYSSELNVNALELEDSALYLCASTRGHSNTGELFFGEGSRLTVL.

CDR3 sequence: CASNRERSNQPQHF. In DNA form, the CDR3 reads TGTGCCAGCAACAGGGAAAGGAGCAATCAGCCCCAGCATTTT. This sequence joins TRBV6-5 and TRBJ1-5, with D possibly matching TRBD1 (6 bases). This CDR3 spans 14 amino acids. CDR1 MNHEY and CDR2 SVGAGI come from the germline V gene. Trimming stripped 7 bases from V and 1 base from J, with 11 bases between.

This clone was seen many times. This chain links TRBV28 with TRBJ2-7, with D possibly being TRBD1 (6 bases). The CDR3 loop spans 13 amino acids. V was trimmed by 3 bases and J by 3 bases, leaving 9 bases between them. Germline-derived CDR1 and CDR2 are MDHEN and SYDVKM. This chain's CDR3 is CASSFDRNYEQYF. The CDR3 region has the DNA TGTGCCAGCAGTTTCGACAGGAACTACGAGCAGTACTTC.

The chain has TRBV25-1 and TRBJ1-4; no definite D call. Germline lookup yields CDR1 MGHDK and CDR2 SYGVNS. Trimming left V 4 bases short and J 7 bases short, with 13 bases between. The CDR3 has 14 amino acids. CDR3 sequence: CASSALMEPEKLFF. As DNA, the CDR3 is TGTGCCAGCAGTGCCCTTATGGAGCCTGAAAAACTGTTTTTT.

This rearrangement joins TRBV29-1 to TRBJ1-5, with TRBD1 as a possible D gene (6 bases). Deletions cut 4 bases from V and 5 bases from J, with 15 bases between. Germline assignment: CDR1 SQVTM and CDR2 ANQGSEA. There are 14 residues in the CDR3. CDR3 residues: CSVGTGSQYQPQHF. In DNA form, the CDR3 reads TGCAGCGTTGGCACAGGGAGCCAATATCAGCCCCAGCATTTT.

This clone appeared a single time. The chain couples TRBV10-3 to TRBJ2-1; tentatively, D is TRBD1 (5 bases). CDR3 length equals 16 residues. Per germline, CDR1 ENHRY and CDR2 SYGVKD. Trimming took off 3 bases at V and 1 base at J, with 13 bases between the two ends. DNA for the CDR3: TGTGCCATCAGTGAAGATAGACAGATTTCCTACAATGAGCAGTTCTTC. It is translated as CAISEDRQISYNEQFF.

This chain joins TRBV10-1 and TRBJ1-2, with 7 positions matching TRBD1. V gave up 6 bases and J gave up 8 bases; unmatched junction bases: 12. CDR1 WNHNN and CDR2 SYGVQD come from the germline V gene (reference sequence). This CDR3 spans 14 amino acids. CDR3: CASSAANTGAGYTF. The DNA for the CDR3 is TGCGCCAGCAGCGCCGCGAACACAGGGGCCGGCTACACCTTC.

The chain uses TRBV9 and TRBJ2-2, with 9 bases fitting TRBD2. The CDR3 length is 17 residues. Looked up from germline, CDR1 is SGDLS and CDR2 is YYNGEE. The trim removed 3 bases at V and 4 bases at J, leaving 10 bases unmatched. The CDR3 reads CASSALQVAGVTGELFF. In DNA, the CDR3 is TGTGCCAGCAGCGCCCTCCAAGTAGCGGGAGTCACCGGGGAGCTGTTTTTT. Combining the CDR3 with reference TRBV9 and TRBJ2-2 gives the whole variable domain DSGVTQTPKHLITATGQRVTLRCSPRSGDLSVYWYQQSLDQGLQFLIQYYNGEERAKGNILERFSAQQFPDLHSELNLSSLELGDSALYFCASSALQVAGVTGELFFGEGSRLTVL.

This rearrangement joins TRBV25-1 to TRBJ1-5, with D hard to call. There are 15 residues in the CDR3. Trimming shortened V by 2 bases and J by 3 bases, and 11 bases separated the two germline ends. Germline V gene data show CDR1 as MGHDK and CDR2 as SYGVNS. The CDR3 here is CASSELGRDNQPQHF. CDR3 sequence (DNA): TGTGCCAGCAGTGAACTAGGGAGGGACAATCAGCCCCAGCATTTT.

V gene TRBV11-1 combines with J gene TRBJ2-3, with 12 nucleotides matching TRBD2. Germline V gene data show CDR1 as SGHAT and CDR2 as FQDESV (reference sequence). The CDR3 length is 15 residues. V trimming: 5 bases; J trimming: 3 bases; junction bases outside the gene matches: 3. The CDR3 DNA is TGTGCCAGCAGCCGAACTAGCGGGAGGACAGATACGCAGTATTTT. Encoded protein: CASSRTSGRTDTQYF.

This chain links TRBV3-1 (or the pseudogene TRBV3-2) with TRBJ2-7, with D perhaps matching TRBD2 (5 bases). The CDR3 has 12 residues. The V end was cut by 4 bases, the J end by 10 bases, with 14 bases between. Germline-derived CDR1 and CDR2 are LGHDT and YNNKEL (reference sequence). CDR3 in amino acids: CASSPLSGSQYF. The CDR3 nucleotides read TGTGCCAGCAGCCCCTTATCGGGGAGCCAGTACTTC.

The chain is built from TRBV18 and TRBJ2-5; D is unclear. Germline loops: CDR1 KGHSH, CDR2 LQKENI. This CDR3 comprises 13 residues. With 1 base removed from V and 4 bases from J, the gap between germline ends came to 7 bases. CDR3 amino acids: CASSPRGRETQYF. CDR3 DNA sequence: TGTGCCAGCTCACCACGAGGAAGAGAGACCCAGTACTTC. Combining the CDR3 with reference TRBV18 and TRBJ2-5 gives the whole variable domain NAGVMQNPRHLVRRRGQEARLRCSPMKGHSHVYWYRQLPEEGLKFMVYLQKENIIDESGMPKERFSAEFPKEGPSILRIQQVVRGDSAAYFCASSPRGRETQYFGPGTRLLVL.

The V gene is TRBV6-2 or TRBV6-3, the J gene TRBJ2-4, with 11 bases that match TRBD2. This CDR3 contains 19 residues. Per germline, CDR1 MNHEY and CDR2 SVGEGT. V shed 6 bases, J shed 10 bases, and the junction held 23 bases outside the gene matches. This CDR3 reads CASSHTESQTGLAGIIQYF. The CDR3, as DNA: TGTGCCAGCAGCCACACCGAATCTCAAACAGGACTAGCGGGTATTATTCAGTACTTC.

CDR3 sequence reads: CASSLAGGTSDTQYF. The CDR3 DNA reads as TGCGCCAGCAGCTTGGCGGGCGGGACCTCAGATACGCAGTATTTT. The chain recombines TRBV5-1 with TRBJ2-3; possible D gene TRBD2, 6 bases. The CDR3 sequence is 15 residues long. Trimming cost V 0 bases and J 4 bases, with 12 bases left between them. CDR1 and CDR2 from the germline V gene are SGHRS and YFSETQ. Combining the CDR3 with reference TRBV5-1 and TRBJ2-3 gives the whole variable domain KAGVTQTPRYLIKTRGQQVTLSCSPISGHRSVSWYQQTPGQGLQFLFEYFSETQRNKGNFPGRFSGRQFSNSRSEMNVSTLELGDSALYLCASSLAGGTSDTQYFGPGTRLTVL.

The rearrangement uses TRBV3-1 (or the pseudogene TRBV3-2) and TRBJ2-7; no definite D call. Looked up from germline, CDR1 is LGHDT and CDR2 is YNNKEL (reference sequence). The CDR3 loop spans 14 amino acids. Trimming shortened V by 3 bases and J by 6 bases, and 15 bases separated the two germline ends. The CDR3 loop is CASSHDSNRVEQYF. CDR3 DNA sequence: TGTGCCAGCAGCCACGATTCCAATCGGGTCGAGCAGTACTTC.

The chain recombines TRBV19 with TRBJ1-5; D perhaps matches TRBD1 (5 bases). The V end lost 0 bases, the J end lost 0 bases, and 12 bases lay between the germline ends. CDR1 is LNHDA, CDR2 SQIVND, per germline (reference sequence). The CDR3 is 17 amino acids. CDR3 DNA sequence: TGTGCCAGTAGTATAGAGTGGGGGGAGAATAGCAATCAGCCCCAGCATTTT. It specifies CASSIEWGENSNQPQHF.

This chain uses TRBV7-2 with TRBJ2-3; TRBD2 matches 8 bases. Germline CDR1 SGHTA, CDR2 FQGNSA. This CDR3 is 16 amino acids long. J was trimmed by 1 base and V by 5 bases; bases with no gene match: 8. The CDR3 region has the DNA TGTGCCAGCAGCCCCCAGCGGGAGCCCGGCACAGATACGCAGTATTTT. The encoded protein is CASSPQREPGTDTQYF.

The chain is built from TRBV2 and TRBJ2-2, with 7 bases matching TRBD2. V dropped 4 bases and J dropped 6; count of bases not matched to a gene: 11. This CDR3 contains 16 residues. Germline assignment: CDR1 SNHLY and CDR2 FYNNEI. The CDR3 spells CASSVRASGRAGELFF. For the CDR3, the DNA is TGTGCCAGCAGTGTCAGGGCGTCAGGGAGGGCCGGGGAGCTGTTTTTT.

The rearrangement joins TRBV5-1 to TRBJ1-1; D unclear. Trimming shortened V by 4 bases and J by 3 bases, and 7 bases separated the two germline ends. CDR1 and CDR2 from the germline V gene are SGHRS and YFSETQ. The CDR3 consists of 12 residues. CDR3 nucleotide sequence: TGCGCCAGCAGCCGGGGATACACTGAAGCTTTCTTT. Translation: CASSRGYTEAFF.